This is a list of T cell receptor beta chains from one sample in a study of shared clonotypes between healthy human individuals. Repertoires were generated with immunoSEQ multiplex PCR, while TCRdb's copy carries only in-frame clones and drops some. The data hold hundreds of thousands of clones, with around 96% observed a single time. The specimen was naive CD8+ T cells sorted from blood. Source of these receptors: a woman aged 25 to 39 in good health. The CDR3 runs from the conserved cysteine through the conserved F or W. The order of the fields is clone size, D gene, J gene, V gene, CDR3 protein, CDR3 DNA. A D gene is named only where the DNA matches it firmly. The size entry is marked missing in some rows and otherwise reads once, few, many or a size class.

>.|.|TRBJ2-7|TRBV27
CASSLSGRNYEQYF
TGTGCCAGCAGTTTATCGGGACGCAACTACGAGCAGTACTTC
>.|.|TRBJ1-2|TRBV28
CASRKTGRDNYGYTF
TGTGCCAGCAGGAAGACGGGGCGCGATAACTATGGCTACACCTTC
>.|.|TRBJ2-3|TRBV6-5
CASSYMASPDTQYF
TGTGCCAGCAGTTACATGGCATCCCCAGATACGCAGTATTTT
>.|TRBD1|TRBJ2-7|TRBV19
CASSPGQDYSYEQYF
TGTGCCAGTAGTCCGGGACAGGACTACTCCTACGAGCAGTACTTC
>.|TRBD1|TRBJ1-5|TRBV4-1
CASSQDYRGGQPQHF
TGCGCCAGCAGCCAAGATTACAGGGGAGGGCAGCCCCAGCATTTT
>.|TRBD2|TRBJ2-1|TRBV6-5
CASSYGWREAYNEQFF
TGTGCCAGCAGTTATGGTTGGCGGGAGGCTTACAATGAGCAGTTCTTC
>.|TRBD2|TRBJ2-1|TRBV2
CASLPGGSLNVNEQFF
TGTGCCAGCTTGCCGGGCGGGAGTTTGAACGTCAATGAGCAGTTCTTC
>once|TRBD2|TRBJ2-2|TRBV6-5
CASSYAGDTGELFF
TGTGCCAGCAGTTACGCGGGAGATACCGGGGAGCTGTTTTTT
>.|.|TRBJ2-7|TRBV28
CASSFPGAYYEQYF
TGTGCCAGCAGTTTTCCCGGGGCCTACTACGAGCAGTACTTC
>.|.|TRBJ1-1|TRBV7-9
CASSPDFEAFF
TGTGCCAGCAGCCCGGACTTTGAAGCTTTCTTT
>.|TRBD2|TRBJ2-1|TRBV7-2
CASSLLAGGPINEQFF
TGTGCCAGCAGCTTATTGGCGGGAGGGCCTATCAATGAGCAGTTCTTC
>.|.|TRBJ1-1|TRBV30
CAWASVLSNTEAFF
TGTGCCTGGGCCTCCGTTTTGTCGAACACTGAAGCTTTCTTT
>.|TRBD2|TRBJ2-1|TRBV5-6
CASTGLATSYNEQFF
TGTGCCAGCACCGGACTAGCGACCTCCTACAATGAGCAGTTCTTC
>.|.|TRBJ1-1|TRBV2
CASSEGPGSNTEAFF
TGTGCCAGCAGTGAGGGGCCAGGGTCTAATACTGAAGCTTTCTTT
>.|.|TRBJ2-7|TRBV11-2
CASSPRADTYEQYF
TGTGCCAGCAGCCCACGGGCGGATACCTACGAGCAGTACTTC
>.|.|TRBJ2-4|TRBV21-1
CASSYRTSGAKNIQYF
TGTGCCAGCAGCTATCGGACCAGCGGGGCCAAAAACATTCAGTACTTC
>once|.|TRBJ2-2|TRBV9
CASSAGQNTGELFF
TGTGCCAGCAGCGCTGGACAGAACACCGGGGAGCTGTTTTTT
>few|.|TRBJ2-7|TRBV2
CASITGATYEQYF
TGTGCCAGCATAACCGGGGCCACCTACGAGCAGTACTTC
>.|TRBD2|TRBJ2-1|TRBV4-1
CASSQGVAGYNEQFF
TGCGCCAGCAGCCAAGGGGTAGCGGGGTACAATGAGCAGTTCTTC
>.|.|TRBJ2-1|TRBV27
CASSTSGTLSGDEQFF
TGTGCCAGCAGCACATCCGGGACTCTCTCCGGCGATGAGCAGTTCTTC
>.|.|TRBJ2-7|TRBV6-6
CASRNHQGGGEQYF
TGTGCCAGCAGGAACCATCAGGGAGGTGGCGAGCAGTACTTC
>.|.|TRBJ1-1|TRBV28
CASSLPEAFF
TGTGCCAGCAGTTTGCCTGAAGCTTTCTTT
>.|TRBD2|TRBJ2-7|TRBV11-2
CASSFHPGTSANEQYF
TGTGCCAGCAGCTTCCACCCTGGGACTAGCGCGAACGAGCAGTACTTC
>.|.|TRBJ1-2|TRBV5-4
CASSPEAQNLYYGYTF
TGTGCCAGCAGCCCGGAGGCCCAGAACCTTTACTATGGCTACACCTTC
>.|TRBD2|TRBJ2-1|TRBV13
CASSLGGSGGSYNEQFF
TGTGCCAGCAGCTTAGGAGGTAGCGGGGGATCCTACAATGAGCAGTTCTTC
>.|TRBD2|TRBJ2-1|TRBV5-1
CASSLLAGVMTNEQFF
TGCGCCAGCAGCCTTCTAGCGGGAGTAATGACCAATGAGCAGTTCTTC
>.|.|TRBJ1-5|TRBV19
CASSNIGVQPQHF
TGTGCCAGTAGTAACATTGGGGTTCAGCCCCAGCATTTT
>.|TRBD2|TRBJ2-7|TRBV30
CAWSAIAGGEQYF
TGTGCCTGGAGTGCTATAGCGGGCGGCGAGCAGTACTTC
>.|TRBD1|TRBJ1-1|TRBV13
CASSLLQGAPGEAFF
TGTGCCAGCAGCCTATTACAGGGGGCGCCAGGTGAAGCTTTCTTT
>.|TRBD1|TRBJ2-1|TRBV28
CASRPGTGGYNEQFF
TGTGCCAGCAGACCCGGGACAGGGGGCTACAATGAGCAGTTCTTC
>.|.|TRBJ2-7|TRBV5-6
CASSLAAGRREQYF
TGTGCCAGCAGCTTGGCAGCTGGGCGTAGGGAGCAGTACTTC
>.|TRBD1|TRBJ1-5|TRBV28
CASSSGQAYNQPQHF
TGTGCCAGCAGTTCCGGACAGGCCTACAATCAGCCCCAGCATTTT
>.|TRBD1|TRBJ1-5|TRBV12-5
CASGTGQGKSQPQHF
TGTGCTAGTGGTACGGGACAGGGGAAGAGCCAGCCCCAGCATTTT
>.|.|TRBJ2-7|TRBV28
CASTSDSSSSYEQYF
TGTGCCAGCACCTCGGACTCGTCGAGCTCCTACGAGCAGTACTTC
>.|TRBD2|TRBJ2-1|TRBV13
CASSLDLGGQKDNEQFF
TGTGCCAGCAGCCTCGATTTGGGAGGGCAGAAGGACAATGAGCAGTTCTTC
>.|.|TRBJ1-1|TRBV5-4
CASRQSMNTEAFF
TGTGCCAGCAGGCAGTCCATGAACACTGAAGCTTTCTTT
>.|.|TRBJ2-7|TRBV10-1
CASSESPSSYEQYF
TGCGCCAGCAGTGAGTCCCCCAGCTCCTACGAGCAGTACTTC
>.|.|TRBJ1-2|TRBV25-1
CASSDKVNGYTF
TGTGCCAGCAGTGATAAGGTTAATGGCTACACCTTC
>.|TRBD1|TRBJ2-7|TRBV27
CASGGPGQGGEQYF
TGTGCCAGCGGGGGCCCGGGACAGGGGGGCGAGCAGTACTTC
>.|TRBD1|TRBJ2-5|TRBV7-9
CASGTEEETQYF
TGTGCCAGCGGGACAGAAGAAGAGACCCAGTACTTC
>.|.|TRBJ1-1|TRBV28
CASRGGGPPEAFF
TGTGCCAGCAGGGGCGGGGGCCCCCCAGAAGCTTTCTTT
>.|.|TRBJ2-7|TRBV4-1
CASSQGTPPAASSYEQYF
TGCGCCAGCAGCCAAGGCACCCCTCCTGCGGCGAGCTCCTACGAGCAGTACTTC
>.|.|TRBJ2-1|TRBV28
CASSLGSTSLYYNEQFF
TGTGCCAGCAGTTTAGGTTCCACGTCCCTCTACTACAATGAGCAGTTCTTC
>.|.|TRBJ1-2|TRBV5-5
CASSVAGGNYGYTF
TGTGCCAGCAGCGTTGCCGGCGGGAACTATGGCTACACCTTC
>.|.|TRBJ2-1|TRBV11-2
CASSSPGLRYNEQFF
TGTGCCAGCAGCTCACCGGGACTCCGCTACAATGAGCAGTTCTTC
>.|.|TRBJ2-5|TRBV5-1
CASTLGWGRETQYF
TGCGCCAGCACCCTAGGTTGGGGTAGAGAGACCCAGTACTTC
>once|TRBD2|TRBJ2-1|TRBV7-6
CASSLYPSGRTYNEQFF
TGTGCCAGCAGCTTATATCCTAGCGGGAGAACATACAATGAGCAGTTCTTC